This TCR beta chain was documented in a study of blood T cell repertoires in COVID-19. There are 15 residues in the CDR3. Trimming pared 5 bases from V and 4 bases from J, leaving 19 bases between. Germline V gene sequence: CDR1 SGHNT, CDR2 YYREEE (reference sequence). Method: immunoSEQ multiplex PCR; TCRdb's copy keeps in-frame clones and lacks some. The profile shows under 250,000 clones, nearly 90% of them singletons. The chain combines TRBV5-4 with TRBJ2-7, with D maybe TRBD1 (6 bases). Sequencing input: peripheral blood. This sequence was found in a man between 18 and 29 years old with active or convalescent COVID-19. CDR3 protein: CASSPQRTDGYEQYF. As DNA, the CDR3 is TGTGCCAGCAGTCCGCAGAGGACAGACGGTTACGAGCAGTACTTC.